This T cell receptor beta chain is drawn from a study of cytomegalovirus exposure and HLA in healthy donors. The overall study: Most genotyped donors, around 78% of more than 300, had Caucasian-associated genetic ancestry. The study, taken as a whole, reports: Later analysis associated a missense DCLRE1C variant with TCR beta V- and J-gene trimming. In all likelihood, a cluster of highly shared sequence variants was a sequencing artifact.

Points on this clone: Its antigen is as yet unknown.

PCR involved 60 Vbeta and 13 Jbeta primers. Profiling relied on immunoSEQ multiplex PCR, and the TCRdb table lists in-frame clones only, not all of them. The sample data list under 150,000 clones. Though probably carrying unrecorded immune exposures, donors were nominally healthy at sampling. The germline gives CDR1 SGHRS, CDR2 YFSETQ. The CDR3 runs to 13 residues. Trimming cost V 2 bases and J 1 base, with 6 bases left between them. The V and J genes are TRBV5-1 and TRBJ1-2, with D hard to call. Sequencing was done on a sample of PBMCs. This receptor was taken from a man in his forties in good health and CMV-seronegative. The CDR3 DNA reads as TGCGCCAGCAGCTTAACGGTTAACTATGGCTACACCTTC. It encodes CASSLTVNYGYTF.